This T cell receptor beta chain was identified during a study of T cell responses to AZD1222 COVID-19 vaccine. About this clone: Its target is not known.

Looked up from germline, CDR1 is GTSNPN and CDR2 is SVGIG (reference sequence). Germline trimming cut 8 bases from V and 5 bases from J; bases unmatched to any gene: 14. The CDR3 sequence is 14 residues long. Study-wide results and limits: Donors were largely white British and mainly female; clonal diversity was possibly underestimated.

Libraries were prepared by immunoSEQ multiplex PCR; TCRdb keeps only in-frame clonotypes and omits some of them. The table records 98,000 or so clones, 89% of them present only once. The rearrangement links TRBV30 to TRBJ1-2, with TRBD1 matching 7 bases. Sequencing was performed on peripheral blood, taken on day 0 of AZD1222 vaccination. The sequence derives from an adult in good health. CDR3 residues: CATHPGRGGYGYTF. In nucleotides, the CDR3 is TGTGCCACCCACCCGGGCAGGGGGGGGTATGGCTACACCTTC. The full variable domain, rest sourced from reference TRBV30 and TRBJ1-2, is SQTIHQWPATLVQPVGSPLSLECTVEGTSNPNLYWYRQAAGRGLQLLFYSVGIGQISSEVPQNLSASRPQDRQFILSSKKLLLSDSGFYLCATHPGRGGYGYTFGSGTRLTVV.